This TCR beta chain came from a study of T-cell reconstitution after alpha-beta-depleted transplantation in children. Study-wide results and caveats: Recipient T cells and thymic progenitors that survived gave rise to the high TCRbeta diversity observed at day 60 in some patients. About two months after transplant, alpha-beta T cells reportedly came from several hundred expanded graft clones. Most T-cell counts and diversity one year after the transplant came from T cells that were newly produced.

Trimming shortened V by 0 bases and J by 0 bases, and 10 bases separated the two germline ends. Germline V gives CDR1 SGHRS, CDR2 YFSETQ. The CDR3 extends over 15 amino acids. This clonotype was observed a few times. Antigen specificity is unknown. Construction of the TCRbeta library involved unique molecular identifiers. TCRdb re-analysed the PCR reads in MiXCR, keeping a single row per CDR3 protein. The sample yields 130,000 or so distinct CDR3 sequences, roughly 10% seen once. The rearrangement links TRBV5-1 to TRBJ2-7, with D perhaps matching TRBD1 or TRBD2 (6 bases each). The sequence derives from a girl under three years old who had a stem cell transplant for combined immunodeficiency, so the T cells may come from the graft donor. Here the sequenced sample was PBMCs, mostly from graft donor cells, taken 180 days after TCRalphabeta/CD19-depleted stem cell transplant. The chain's CDR3 is CASSLAGGSSYEQYF. The CDR3, as DNA: TGCGCCAGCAGCTTGGCCGGGGGCAGCTCCTACGAGCAGTACTTC.